The TCR beta chain described here comes from a study of blood T cells in healthy people across ages. Germline V gene data show CDR1 as SGHTA and CDR2 as FQGTGA. The CDR3 extends over 13 amino acids. V lost 3 bases and J 3 bases, leaving 9 bases between the germline ends. Then a second PCR, running about 6 to 12 cycles, was carried out with a sample-barcoded 5' primer and a J-beta primer mix. Every cDNA molecule bore a tag from a template-switch adaptor containing 12 random nucleotides. TCRdb fed the 5' RACE reads into MiXCR, producing one record per CDR3 protein. The sample yields about 1.1 million distinct CDR3 sequences, less than 45% seen once.

V is TRBV7-3 and J is TRBJ2-7; no clear D gene. The sequence derives from a man aged 18 to 30 in good health. Sequencing was carried out using blood. The CDR3 protein is CASSFSGNYEQYF. The DNA for the CDR3 is TGTGCCAGCAGCTTCTCGGGTAACTACGAGCAGTACTTC. Variable domain in full (rest from reference TRBV7-3 and TRBJ2-7): GAGVSQTPSNKVTEKGKYVELRCDPISGHTALYWYRQSLGQGPEFLIYFQGTGAADDSGLPNDRFFAVRPEGSVSTLKIQRTERGDSAVYLCASSFSGNYEQYFGPGTRLTVT.